This T cell receptor (beta chain) was recovered during a study of OX40 agonist ivuxolimab in advanced cancers. About the research overall: It was ivuxolimab, an agonistic anti-OX40 (CD134) antibody, that patients were treated with.

With respect to this clone: As yet, its antigen is unknown.

The CDR3 has 13 residues. V was trimmed by 4 bases and J by 3 bases, leaving 10 bases between them. Germline V lookup: CDR1 SGHRS, CDR2 YFSETQ. Overall study results and limits: More expanded clones were seen, on average, in CD8+ T cells than in CD4+.

Repertoires were generated with immunoSEQ multiplex PCR, while TCRdb's copy carries only in-frame clones and drops some. The sample includes 22,000 or so clones, approximately 78% seen only once; the top ten take 15% to 20%. Sequencing was performed on CD4+ or CD8+ T cells sorted from blood, taken in a trial of the OX40 agonist ivuxolimab. This chain links TRBV5-1 with TRBJ1-2; D call uncertain. The receptor comes from an adult with an advanced solid tumor such as melanoma, head and neck, liver or kidney cancer. CDR3 loop: CASSPVAHYGYTF. In DNA form, the CDR3 reads TGCGCCAGCAGCCCAGTGGCCCACTATGGCTACACCTTC.